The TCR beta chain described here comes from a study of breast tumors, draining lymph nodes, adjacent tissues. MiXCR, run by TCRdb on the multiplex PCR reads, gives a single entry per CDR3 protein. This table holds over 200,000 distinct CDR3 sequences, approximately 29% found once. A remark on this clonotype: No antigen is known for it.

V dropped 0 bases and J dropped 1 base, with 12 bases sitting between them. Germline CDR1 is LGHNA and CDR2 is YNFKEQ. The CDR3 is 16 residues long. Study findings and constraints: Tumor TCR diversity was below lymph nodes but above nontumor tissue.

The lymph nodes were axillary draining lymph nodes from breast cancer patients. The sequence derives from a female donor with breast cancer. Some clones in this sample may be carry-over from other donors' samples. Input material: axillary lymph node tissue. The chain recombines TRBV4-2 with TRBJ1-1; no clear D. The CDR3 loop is CASSQDQFQANTEAFF. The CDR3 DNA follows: TGTGCCAGCAGCCAAGATCAGTTTCAGGCGAACACTGAAGCTTTCTTT.